The rows below give T cell receptor beta chains drawn from one sample of a study of early T cells in non-severe SARS-CoV-2 infection. From the 5' RACE reads, TCRdb called clonotypes with MiXCR, one entry per CDR3 protein. This table holds about 81,000 distinct CDR3 sequences, about 6% found once. Material: whole blood. All receptors come from an adult who was a healthcare worker with PCR-confirmed SARS-CoV-2 infection or an uninfected control (not recorded which). Each CDR3 is given with its conserved first and last residue. The D gene is left open where the match is weak. Size is stated for part of the rows, as once, few or many counts, or as a class when the clone is expanded.

TRBJ2-7 few TRBV5-1 TRBD2 TGCGCCAGCAGCTTGTCTAGCGGAACCTACGAGCAGTACTTC CASSLSSGTYEQYF
TRBJ1-5 NA TRBV6-5 NA TGTGCCAGCAGTATGACGGGCAATCAGCCCCAGCATTTT CASSMTGNQPQHF
TRBJ2-2 few TRBV4-2 NA TGTGCCAGCAGCTACCTTAGCGGAGACAACACCGGGGAGCTGTTTTTT CASSYLSGDNTGELFF
TRBJ1-5 many TRBV24-1 TRBD1 TGTGCCAACTCGGGACAGACATCAAATCAGCCCCAGCATTTT CANSGQTSNQPQHF
TRBJ2-3 many TRBV5-1 TRBD2 TGCGCCAGCAGCTTGGGGTTACTAGCGGCGGCAGATACGCAGTATTTT CASSLGLLAAADTQYF
TRBJ2-7 many TRBV5-1 TRBD1 TGCGCCAGCAGCGGGGGACAGGGTTCCTACGAGCAGTACTTC CASSGGQGSYEQYF
TRBJ1-5 few TRBV29-1 NA TGCAGCGCCTCAGGGGATAGCAATCAGCCCCAGCATTTT CSASGDSNQPQHF
TRBJ2-1 many TRBV5-5 TRBD2 TGTGCCAGCAGCTTGTATTTGGGCGGGAGCTACAATGAGCAGTTCTTC CASSLYLGGSYNEQFF
TRBJ2-3 many TRBV5-1 NA TGCGCCAGCAGCTTGGAGGGTTTGGATACGCAGTATTTT CASSLEGLDTQYF
TRBJ2-1 few TRBV5-5 TRBD2 TGTGCCAGCAGCGGAATAGCGGGGAGCTCCTACAATGAGCAGTTCTTC CASSGIAGSSYNEQFF
TRBJ2-7 many TRBV5-5 TRBD1 TGTGCCAGCAGCCTTGGACAGGGGTCCAACGAGCAGTACTTC CASSLGQGSNEQYF
TRBJ2-3 NA TRBV11-2 NA TGTGCCAGCAGCTTAGGGACCCAGGGGGATACGCAGTATTTT CASSLGTQGDTQYF
TRBJ1-1 NA TRBV5-4 NA TGTGCCAGCAGCTTGGACGCAGGTCCTGAAGCTTTCTTT CASSLDAGPEAFF
TRBJ2-1 NA TRBV27 NA TGTGCCAGCAGTTTCGGGCAGGGGCCTTACAATGAGCAGTTCTTC CASSFGQGPYNEQFF
TRBJ2-5 few TRBV10-3 NA TGTGCCATCAGTGGGGAAGGACCTACAGAGACCCAGTACTTC CAISGEGPTETQYF
TRBJ2-5 many TRBV12-3/TRBV12-4 NA TGTGCCAGCAGCCCGCGGGTGACCCAGTACTTC CASSPRVTQYF
TRBJ2-7 many TRBV18 TRBD1 TGTGCCAGCTCACCCGGGACAGGGGGCTTTGCCTACGAGCAGTACTTC CASSPGTGGFAYEQYF
TRBJ1-1 many TRBV7-9 TRBD1 TGTGCCAGCAGCTCGTACCCCCTCCAGGGGGCAGGGTTGAACACTGAAGCTTTCTTT CASSSYPLQGAGLNTEAFF
TRBJ2-7 many TRBV6-5 TRBD2 TGTGCCAGCAGTTACTCGCTTCCTAGCGGGATCGCCGGATACGAGCAGTACTTC CASSYSLPSGIAGYEQYF
TRBJ2-1 few TRBV6-5 NA TGTGCCAGCAGTTACGGGGGATCAGGGTTTGAGCAGTTCTTC CASSYGGSGFEQFF
TRBJ1-4 many TRBV20-1 TRBD1 TGCAGTGCTTCCGGGACAGGGTTTGGCGGACTGTTTTTT CSASGTGFGGLFF
TRBJ2-7 many TRBV15 NA TGTGCCACCAGCAGAGGGATCGGGACACTTGACTACGAGCAGTACTTC CATSRGIGTLDYEQYF
TRBJ2-2 NA TRBV12-3/TRBV12-4 NA TGTGCCAGCAGACGCCTAGGTTGGGAGCTGTTTTTT CASRRLGWELFF
TRBJ1-2 many TRBV2 TRBD1 TGTGCCAGCAGTGGTATGGGTTGGGACAGTCCTAACTATGGCTACACCTTC CASSGMGWDSPNYGYTF
TRBJ2-3 NA TRBV19 TRBD2 TGTGCCAGTAGCCCGGCGGGGCTAGCGGGTAGCGGTACGCAGTATTTT CASSPAGLAGSGTQYF
TRBJ2-1 NA TRBV7-2 TRBD2 TGTGCCAGCACCCCTGCCCCGGCGGGAGGTGGTTATGAGCAGTTCTTC CASTPAPAGGGYEQFF
TRBJ2-5 many TRBV25-1 TRBD2 TGTGCCAGCAGTGACCGGGACGCCAGCGGGAGGGCCGCGGAGACCCAGTACTTC CASSDRDASGRAAETQYF
TRBJ2-1 many TRBV29-1 TRBD1 TGCAGCGTTAGGACAGGGTCCCATGAGCAGTTCTTC CSVRTGSHEQFF
TRBJ1-5 many TRBV15 NA TGTGCCACCAGCAGAGAGGCGGCAGGGAATAGCAATCAGCCCCAGCATTTT CATSREAAGNSNQPQHF
TRBJ1-1 many TRBV28 NA TGTGCCAGCAGAGGACACATGAACACTGAAGCTTTCTTT CASRGHMNTEAFF
TRBJ2-3 many TRBV24-1 NA TGTGCCACCAGTGACCCGCGCGGGTCGGATACGCAGTATTTT CATSDPRGSDTQYF
TRBJ2-2 NA TRBV21-1 NA TGTGCCAGCAGGTGGTGGCCACATGAAGCCGGGGAGCTGTTTTTT CASRWWPHEAGELFF
TRBJ2-3 many TRBV29-1 NA TGCAGCGTTGACACCAGGGCCCGCACAGATACGCAGTATTTT CSVDTRARTDTQYF
TRBJ1-2 many TRBV19 TRBD1 TGTGCCAGTACGTTATCCGAGACAGGGTCTGGCTACACCTTC CASTLSETGSGYTF
TRBJ2-7 NA TRBV4-2 NA TGTGCCAGCAGCCAAGATCGGACTTCCTACGAGCAGTACTTC CASSQDRTSYEQYF
TRBJ2-3 NA TRBV19 TRBD1 TGTGCCAGTAGTAGGAGACCCGGACAGGGGAGAGAAGATACGCAGTATTTT CASSRRPGQGREDTQYF
TRBJ2-7 NA TRBV18 NA TGTGCCAGCTCACCCCATCCCGGGGCCTCGGAGCAGTACTTC CASSPHPGASEQYF
TRBJ2-1 many TRBV5-5 TRBD2 TGTGCCAGCAGCTCCGGGACTAGCGGGAGGAATGAGCAGTTCTTC CASSSGTSGRNEQFF
TRBJ1-2 few TRBV6-1 NA TGTGCCAGCAGTGAAGATGACGCCCTCTATGGCTACACCTTC CASSEDDALYGYTF
TRBJ2-1 many TRBV12-3/TRBV12-4 TRBD2 TGTGCCAGCAGTTCTAGTCCTCCGGGACTAGCAAGCCATGAGCAGTTCTTC CASSSSPPGLASHEQFF
TRBJ2-5 many TRBV20-1 TRBD1 TGCAGTGCAGCCCGGACAGGGAGACAAGAGACCCAGTACTTC CSAARTGRQETQYF
TRBJ2-3 few TRBV18 NA TGTGCCAGCTCACCAAAGTTGGGGATCGCAGATACGCAGTATTTT CASSPKLGIADTQYF
TRBJ2-1 many TRBV5-4 TRBD2 TGTGCCAGCAGCGGACGACTAGCGGGTGGTGAGCAGTTCTTC CASSGRLAGGEQFF
TRBJ1-1 many TRBV5-1 NA TGCGCCAGCAGCTTGACTGTGAACACTGAAGCTTTCTTT CASSLTVNTEAFF
TRBJ1-6 NA TRBV7-2 TRBD1 TGTGCCAGCAGCACAGGGGACTATAATTCACCCCTCCACTTT CASSTGDYNSPLHF
TRBJ1-3 NA TRBV6-5 NA TGTGCCAGCAGACTGATTTCTTCTGGAAACACCATATATTTT CASRLISSGNTIYF
TRBJ2-3 few TRBV20-1 TRBD2 TGCAGTGCCACCCAGGGACTATTGGCCCCACCCCCCGAGCGGGATACGCAGTATTTT CSATQGLLAPPPERDTQYF
TRBJ2-4 few TRBV7-2 TRBD2 TGTGCCAGCAGCGGCCGACTAGCGGGGCAGTACTTC CASSGRLAGQYF
TRBJ2-4 many TRBV9 TRBD1 TGTGCCAGCAGCCCCACCACAGGGGGCGCAGCCAAAAACATTCAGTACTTC CASSPTTGGAAKNIQYF
TRBJ2-1 NA TRBV6-2/TRBV6-3 NA TGTGCCAGCAGCACTAGCTCTTACAATGAGCAGTTCTTC CASSTSSYNEQFF
TRBJ2-3 NA TRBV5-1 NA TGCGCCGGCAGTCGAGGCGGGTCTAGCACAGATACGCAGTATTTT CAGSRGGSSTDTQYF
TRBJ2-1 many TRBV5-1 NA TGCGCCAGCAGCTTGGGGACGGGGGACTACAATGAGCAGTTCTTC CASSLGTGDYNEQFF
TRBJ1-2 few TRBV28 NA TGTGCCAGCAGTTTCCCTCTTGGGCAGGGAACGTCGTATGGCTACACCTTC CASSFPLGQGTSYGYTF
TRBJ2-7 many TRBV9 TRBD2 TGTGCCAGCAGCGAGAGCGGGAGTCCGTACGAGCAGTACTTC CASSESGSPYEQYF
TRBJ2-7 many TRBV30 NA TGTGCCTGGAGTGTACAGGGGGGGGACGAGCAGTACTTC CAWSVQGGDEQYF
TRBJ2-5 few TRBV6-2/TRBV6-3 TRBD2 TGTGCCAGCACCAGGACTAGCGGGAGGCAGACCCAGTACTTC CASTRTSGRQTQYF
TRBJ2-7 many TRBV6-5 NA TGTGCCACCAGACCGCCAGGGTTCTCCTACGAGCAGTACTTC CATRPPGFSYEQYF
TRBJ2-7 NA TRBV12-5 TRBD1 TGTGCTAGTGCCTTGGGACAGGGGATTTTCGGATACGAGCAGTACTTC CASALGQGIFGYEQYF
TRBJ2-1 NA TRBV6-2/TRBV6-3 TRBD1 TGTGCCAGCGGTTTCCCGGACAGGGAAAATGAGCAGTTCTTC CASGFPDRENEQFF
TRBJ2-7 NA TRBV11-2 NA TGTGCCAGCAGCCAAGAAGGGGGAACCTACGAGCAGTACTTC CASSQEGGTYEQYF